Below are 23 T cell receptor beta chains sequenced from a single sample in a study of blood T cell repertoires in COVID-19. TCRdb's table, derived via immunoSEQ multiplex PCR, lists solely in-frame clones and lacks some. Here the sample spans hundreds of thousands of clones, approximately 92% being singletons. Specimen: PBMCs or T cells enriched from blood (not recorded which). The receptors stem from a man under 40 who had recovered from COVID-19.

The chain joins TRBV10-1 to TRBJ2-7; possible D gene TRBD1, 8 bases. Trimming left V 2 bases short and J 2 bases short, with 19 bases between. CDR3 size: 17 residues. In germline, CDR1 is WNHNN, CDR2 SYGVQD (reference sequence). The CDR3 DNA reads TGCGCCAGCAGTGAGGGCCAATGGGGGGGACAGGCCTACGAGCAGTACTTC. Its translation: CASSEGQWGGQAYEQYF.

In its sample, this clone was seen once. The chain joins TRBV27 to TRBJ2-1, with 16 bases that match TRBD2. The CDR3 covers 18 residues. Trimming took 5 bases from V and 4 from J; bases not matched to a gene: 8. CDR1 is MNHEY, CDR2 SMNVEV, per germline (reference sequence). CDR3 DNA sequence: TGTGCCAGCAGTACTGAGGGACTAGCGGGAGGGACTTACAATGAGCAGTTCTTC. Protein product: CASSTEGLAGGTYNEQFF.

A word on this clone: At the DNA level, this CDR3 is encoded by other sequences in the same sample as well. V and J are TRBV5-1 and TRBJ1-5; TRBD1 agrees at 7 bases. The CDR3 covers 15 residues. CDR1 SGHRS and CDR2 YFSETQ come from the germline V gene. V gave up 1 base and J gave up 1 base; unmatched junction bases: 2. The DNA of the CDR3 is TGCGCCAGCAGCTTGTCAGGGGGAAGCAATCAGCCCCAGCATTTT. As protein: CASSLSGGSNQPQHF.

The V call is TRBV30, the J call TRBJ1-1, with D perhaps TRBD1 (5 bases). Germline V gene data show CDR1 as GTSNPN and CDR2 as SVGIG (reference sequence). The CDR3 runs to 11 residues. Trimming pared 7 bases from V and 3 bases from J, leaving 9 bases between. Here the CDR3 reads CALGAYTEAFF. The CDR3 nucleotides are TGTGCCTTAGGGGCATACACTGAAGCTTTCTTT.

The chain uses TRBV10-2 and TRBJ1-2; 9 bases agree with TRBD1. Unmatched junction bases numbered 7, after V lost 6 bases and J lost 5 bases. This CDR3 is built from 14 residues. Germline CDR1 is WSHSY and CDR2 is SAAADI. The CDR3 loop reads CASRVTGGAYGYTF. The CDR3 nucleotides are TGCGCCAGCAGGGTAACAGGGGGCGCTTATGGCTACACCTTC.

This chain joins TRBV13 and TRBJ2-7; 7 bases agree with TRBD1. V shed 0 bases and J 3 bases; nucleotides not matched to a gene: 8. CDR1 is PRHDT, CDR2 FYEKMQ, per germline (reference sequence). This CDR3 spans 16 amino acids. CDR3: CASSLGYQGQIYEQYF. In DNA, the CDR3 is TGTGCCAGCAGCTTAGGCTACCAGGGACAGATCTACGAGCAGTACTTC.

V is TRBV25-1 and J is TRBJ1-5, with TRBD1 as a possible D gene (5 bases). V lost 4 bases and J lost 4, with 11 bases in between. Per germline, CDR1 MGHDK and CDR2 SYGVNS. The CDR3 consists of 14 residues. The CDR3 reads CASSGGSLNQPQHF. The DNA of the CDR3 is TGTGCCAGCAGTGGGGGCAGCTTAAATCAGCCCCAGCATTTT.

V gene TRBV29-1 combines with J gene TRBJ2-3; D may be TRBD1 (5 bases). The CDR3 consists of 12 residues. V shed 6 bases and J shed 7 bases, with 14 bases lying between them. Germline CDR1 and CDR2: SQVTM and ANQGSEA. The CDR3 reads CSVPGQFNTQYF. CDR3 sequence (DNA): TGCAGCGTACCCGGACAATTTAATACGCAGTATTTT.

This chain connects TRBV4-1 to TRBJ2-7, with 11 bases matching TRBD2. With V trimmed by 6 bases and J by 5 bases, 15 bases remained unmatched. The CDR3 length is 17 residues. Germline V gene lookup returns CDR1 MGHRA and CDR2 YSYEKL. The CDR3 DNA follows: TGCGCCAGCAGTCGACTAGCGGGAAAGTTTCAGGGCGACGAGCAGTACTTC. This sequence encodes CASSRLAGKFQGDEQYF.

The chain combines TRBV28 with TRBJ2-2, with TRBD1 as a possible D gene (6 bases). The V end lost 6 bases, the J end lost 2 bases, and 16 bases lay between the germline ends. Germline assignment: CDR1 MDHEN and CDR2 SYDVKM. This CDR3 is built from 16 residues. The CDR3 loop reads CASRSRAGANTGELFF. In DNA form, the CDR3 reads TGTGCCAGCAGGAGTCGGGCAGGGGCAAACACCGGGGAGCTGTTTTTT. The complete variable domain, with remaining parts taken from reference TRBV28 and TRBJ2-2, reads DVKVTQSSRYLVKRTGEKVFLECVQDMDHENMFWYRQDPGLGLRLIYFSYDVKMKEKGDIPEGYSVSREKKERFSLILESASTNQTSMYLCASRSRAGANTGELFFGEGSRLTVL.

DNA of the CDR3: TGTGCCAGCGACGCCTGCTCCGGACAGGGGGCTTCAGTTAGCAATCAGCCCCAGCATTTT. Protein sequence: CASDACSGQGASVSNQPQHF. V gene TRBV28 combines with J gene TRBJ1-5; 11 bases fit TRBD1. Trimming removed 8 bases from V and 0 bases from J; junction bases left unmatched: 18. The CDR3 consists of 20 residues. Germline loops: CDR1 MDHEN, CDR2 SYDVKM.

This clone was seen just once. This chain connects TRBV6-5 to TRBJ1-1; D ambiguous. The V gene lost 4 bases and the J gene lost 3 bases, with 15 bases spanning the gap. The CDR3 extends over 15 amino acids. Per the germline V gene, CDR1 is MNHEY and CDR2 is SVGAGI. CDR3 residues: CASSFGRAMDTEAFF. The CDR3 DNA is TGTGCCAGCAGTTTCGGGAGGGCCATGGACACTGAAGCTTTCTTT.

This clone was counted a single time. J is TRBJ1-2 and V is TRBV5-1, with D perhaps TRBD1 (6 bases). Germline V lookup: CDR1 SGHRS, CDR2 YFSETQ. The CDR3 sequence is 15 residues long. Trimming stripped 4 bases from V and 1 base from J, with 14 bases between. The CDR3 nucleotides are TGCGCCAGCAGCCTCGGGGGGCAGGGTAACTATGGCTACACCTTC. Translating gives CASSLGGQGNYGYTF.

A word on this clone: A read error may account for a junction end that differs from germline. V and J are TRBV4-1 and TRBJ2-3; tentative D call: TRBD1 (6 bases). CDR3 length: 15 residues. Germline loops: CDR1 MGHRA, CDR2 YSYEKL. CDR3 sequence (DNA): TGCGCCCGCAGCCGTCCAGGGGAGAGGACAGATACGCAGTATTTT. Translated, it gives CARSRPGERTDTQYF.

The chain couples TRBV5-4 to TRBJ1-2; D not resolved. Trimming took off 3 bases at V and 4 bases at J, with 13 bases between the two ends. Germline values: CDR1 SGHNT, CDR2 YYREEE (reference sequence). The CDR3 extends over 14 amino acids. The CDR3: CASSSARDLYGYTF. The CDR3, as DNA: TGTGCCAGCAGCTCTGCCCGGGATCTCTATGGCTACACCTTC.

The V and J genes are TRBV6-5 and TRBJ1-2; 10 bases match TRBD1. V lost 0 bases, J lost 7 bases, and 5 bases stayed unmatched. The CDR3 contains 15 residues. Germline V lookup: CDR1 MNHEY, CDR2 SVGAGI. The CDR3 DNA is TGTGCCAGCAGTTACTCTGACAGGGGGCTCCGTGGCTACACCTTC. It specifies CASSYSDRGLRGYTF.

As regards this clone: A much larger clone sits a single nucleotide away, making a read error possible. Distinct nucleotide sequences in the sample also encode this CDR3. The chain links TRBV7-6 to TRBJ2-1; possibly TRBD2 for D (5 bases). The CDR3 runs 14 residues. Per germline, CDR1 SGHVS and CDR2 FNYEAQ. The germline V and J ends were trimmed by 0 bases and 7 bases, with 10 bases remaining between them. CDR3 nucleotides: TGTGCCAGCAGCTTAGCCTCTAGCAAAAATGAGCAGTTCTTC. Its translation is CASSLASSKNEQFF.

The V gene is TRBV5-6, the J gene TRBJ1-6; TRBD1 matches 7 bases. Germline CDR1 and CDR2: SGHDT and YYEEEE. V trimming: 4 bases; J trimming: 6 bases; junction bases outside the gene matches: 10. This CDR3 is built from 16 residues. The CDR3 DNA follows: TGTGCCAGCAGCCGGAGGGGGCCGTGGGGTAATTCACCCCTCCACTTT. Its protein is CASSRRGPWGNSPLHF. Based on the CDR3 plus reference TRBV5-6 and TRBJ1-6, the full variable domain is DAGVTQSPTHLIKTRGQQVTLRCSPKSGHDTVSWYQQALGQGPQFIFQYYEEEERQRGNFPDRFSGHQFPNYSSELNVNALLLGDSALYLCASSRRGPWGNSPLHFGNGTRLTVT.

CDR3: CASGEVVAGNTDTQYF. CDR3 DNA: TGTGCCAGCGGGGAGGTGGTAGCGGGAAACACAGATACGCAGTATTTT. V and J are TRBV2 and TRBJ2-3; 8 bases line up with TRBD2. J gave up 2 bases and V 8 bases, and 12 bases lay outside the gene matches. This CDR3 spans 16 amino acids. CDR1 and CDR2 (germline): SNHLY, FYNNEI.

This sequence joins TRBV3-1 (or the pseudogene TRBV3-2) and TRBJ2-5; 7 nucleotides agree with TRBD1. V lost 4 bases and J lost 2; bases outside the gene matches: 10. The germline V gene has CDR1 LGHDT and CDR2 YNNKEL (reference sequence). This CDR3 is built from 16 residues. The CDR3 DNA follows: TGTGCCAGCAGCCCCCTGGTCGGGACAGAACAAGAGACCCAGTACTTC. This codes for CASSPLVGTEQETQYF.

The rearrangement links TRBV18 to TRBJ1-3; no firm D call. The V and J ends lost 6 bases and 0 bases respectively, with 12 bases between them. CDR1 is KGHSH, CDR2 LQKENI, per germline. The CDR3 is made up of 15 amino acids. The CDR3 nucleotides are TGTGCCAGCTCGGAGTATATCCTCTCTGGAAACACCATATATTTT. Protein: CASSEYILSGNTIYF.

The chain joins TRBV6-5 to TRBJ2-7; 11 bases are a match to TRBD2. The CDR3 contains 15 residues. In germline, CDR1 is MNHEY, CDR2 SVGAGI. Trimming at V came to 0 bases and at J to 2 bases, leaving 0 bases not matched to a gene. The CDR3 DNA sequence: TGTGCCAGCAGTTACTCGGGACTAGCGGCCTACGAGCAGTACTTC. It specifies CASSYSGLAAYEQYF.

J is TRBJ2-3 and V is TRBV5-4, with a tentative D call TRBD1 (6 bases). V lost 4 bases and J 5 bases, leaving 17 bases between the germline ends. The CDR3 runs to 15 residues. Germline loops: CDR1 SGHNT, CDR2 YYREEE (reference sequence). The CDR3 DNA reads TGTGCCAGCAGCATTACAGGGTCTGGTGAAGATACGCAGTATTTT. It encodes CASSITGSGEDTQYF.